The subject of this entry is one T cell receptor (beta chain). The protocol was immunoSEQ multiplex PCR, while the TCRdb copy is restricted to in-frame clones and leaves out a portion. The table lists 72,000 or so clones, 70% to 90% of them singletons. This entry belongs to a study of PD-L1 blockade in urothelial cancer. Study at large: Patients commenced atezolizumab at some point between 2014 and 2015, and it was given at 1,200 mg intravenously every 3 weeks. In the patient group, about 90% of the roughly 29 were males with bladder-origin urothelial cancer.

J was trimmed by 14 bases and V by 3 bases; bases with no gene match: 11. The CDR3 runs to 14 residues. In germline, CDR1 is MGHDK, CDR2 SYGVNS. As for time point: pretreatment peripheral blood. Diagnoses among patients were locally advanced or metastatic urothelial carcinoma. The rearrangement joins TRBV25-1 to TRBJ2-1; the match to TRBD2 covers 9 bases. This clonotype originated in a man in his 60s with urothelial cancer. The source was PBMCs, collected around atezolizumab (anti-PD-L1) treatment. CDR3 nucleotide sequence: TGTGCCAGCAGTGACCCCCTAAGAGCGGGGGGTAAGTTCTTC. The encoded protein is CASSDPLRAGGKFF.